Detailed here is one T cell receptor beta chain. Its target is unknown. Germline V CDR1 and CDR2: MNHEY, SVGAGI. Between the trimmed V and J ends, which lost 0 bases and 4 bases, there was a span of 9 bases. The CDR3 is 15 residues long. Libraries for TCR beta were made by quantitative 5'-RACE with molecular barcodes. From the 5' RACE reads, TCRdb called clonotypes with MiXCR, one entry per CDR3 protein. The sample has about 44,000 distinct CDR3 sequences; roughly 9.6% are singletons. The sample is drawn from a study of CD8 T cells in ankylosing spondylitis. Study outcomes and limitations: Seven or eight highly homologous variants formed a TCR beta motif that appeared characteristic of ankylosing spondylitis blood. Enrichment of disease-linked clones was reportedly significant in matched ankylosing spondylitis synovial fluid. Disease-linked clones had a CD8+ phenotype and relatively low frequency in peripheral blood.

Material for sequencing was blood, either unsorted or a sorted T cell fraction (not recorded which). This sequence originates from a male donor with ankylosing spondylitis or in good health (not recorded which). The chain links TRBV6-5 to TRBJ2-2, with a tentative D call TRBD2 (5 bases). This chain's CDR3 is CASSYSVRVTGELFF. CDR3 DNA: TGTGCCAGCAGTTACTCGGTGCGGGTCACCGGGGAGCTGTTTTTT.